One and the same sample provided the 21 T cell receptor beta chains below, sequenced in a study of cytomegalovirus exposure and HLA in healthy donors. A multiplex PCR was run with 60 Vbeta primers and 13 Jbeta primers. Assay used: immunoSEQ multiplex PCR; TCRdb lists only in-frame clones, some missing. The repertoire includes about 160,000 clones, under 80% of them detected once, and 4.3% sits in the top ten. Material for sequencing was PBMCs. These receptors originate from a man in his forties in good health and CMV-seronegative.

The V and J genes are TRBV28 and TRBJ2-3; 10 bases line up with TRBD2. Trimming took 5 bases from V and 0 from J; bases not matched to a gene: 14. Germline CDR1 MDHEN, CDR2 SYDVKM. The CDR3 covers 19 residues. Written as DNA, the CDR3 is TGTGCCAGCAGTACGCTACTAGCGGGGATGTTTACTAGCACAGATACGCAGTATTTT. Amino acids: CASSTLLAGMFTSTDTQYF.

The chain uses TRBV11-2 and TRBJ2-5, with TRBD2 identical over 7 bases. The V and J ends lost 5 bases and 1 base, in that order; junction bases with no gene match: 10. The CDR3 spans 16 residues. The germline CDR1 and CDR2 sequences are SGHAT and FQNNGV. CDR3 protein: CASSRTNGGIQETQYF. DNA for the CDR3: TGTGCCAGCAGCCGGACAAACGGGGGGATCCAAGAGACCCAGTACTTC.

The J gene is TRBJ2-1, the V gene TRBV4-2; TRBD2 matches at 12 bases. The CDR3 has 17 amino acids. Germline V gene lookup returns CDR1 LGHNA and CDR2 YNFKEQ. Trimming at V came to 0 bases and at J to 4 bases, leaving 4 bases not matched to a gene. The CDR3 sequence is CASSQDQLAGGYNEQFF. The CDR3 DNA reads as TGTGCCAGCAGCCAAGATCAACTAGCGGGGGGTTACAATGAGCAGTTCTTC.

The chain carries TRBV9 and TRBJ1-2, with D maybe TRBD1 (6 bases). This CDR3 comprises 14 residues. Trimming left V 6 bases short and J 5 bases short, with 17 bases between. Germline CDR1 and CDR2: SGDLS and YYNGEE. CDR3 DNA sequence: TGTGCCAGCACCTTCTCAGGGGATAATTATGGCTACACCTTC. Translation gives CASTFSGDNYGYTF.

This clone appeared a single time. This chain connects TRBV4-3 to TRBJ2-3; D is uncertain. Germline lookup yields CDR1 LGHNA and CDR2 YSLEER. This CDR3 is built from 17 residues. The V end was cut by 0 bases, the J end by 0 bases, with 13 bases between. The CDR3 nucleotides are TGCGCCAGCAGCCAAGAAAGATCAGCGCCTAGCACAGATACGCAGTATTTT. Amino acid sequence: CASSQERSAPSTDTQYF.

The CDR3 sequence: CASSATGTDYEAFF. The CDR3 nucleotides read TGTGCCAGCTCAGCAACCGGGACAGATTATGAAGCTTTCTTT. The chain combines TRBV18 with TRBJ1-1; 7 bases map to TRBD1. There are 14 residues in the CDR3. Germline V CDR1 and CDR2: KGHSH, LQKENI. V trimming: 5 bases; J trimming: 7 bases; junction bases outside the gene matches: 10.

V and J are TRBV19 and TRBJ1-2; 7 nucleotides agree with TRBD1. This CDR3 is 13 amino acids long. Germline CDR1 reads LNHDA; CDR2 reads SQIVND (reference sequence). V gave up 3 bases and J gave up 7 bases; unmatched junction bases: 5. The CDR3 DNA reads as TGTGCCAGTAGTATGACAGGGCTTGGTGGCTACACCTTC. This codes for CASSMTGLGGYTF.

This clone is a singleton in its sample. This rearrangement joins TRBV7-2 to TRBJ2-7; 9 nucleotides line up with TRBD1. This CDR3 comprises 15 residues. V shed 0 bases and J 6 bases; nucleotides not matched to a gene: 6. The V gene's germline CDR1 is SGHTA and CDR2 FQGNSA. Here the CDR3 DNA reads TGTGCCAGCAGCTTAGCCGGGACAGGGCGGGGCGAGCAGTACTTC. Its protein product is CASSLAGTGRGEQYF.

The chain has TRBV9 and TRBJ1-6, with a tentative D call TRBD1 (6 bases). In germline, CDR1 is SGDLS, CDR2 YYNGEE. This CDR3 contains 14 residues. V lost 4 bases, J lost 9 bases, and 14 bases lay in between. The CDR3 region is CASSRTGTASPLHF. CDR3 sequence (DNA): TGTGCCAGCAGCAGAACAGGGACCGCTTCACCCCTCCACTTT.

V and J are TRBV11-2 and TRBJ2-7; weak D call: TRBD2 (6 bases). Germline V CDR1 and CDR2: SGHAT, FQNNGV. The V end lost 4 bases, the J end lost 2 bases, and 15 bases lay between the germline ends. This CDR3 comprises 15 residues. The CDR3 is CASSSRLVPTYEQYF. The CDR3 nucleotides read TGTGCCAGCAGCTCCCGACTAGTCCCCACCTACGAGCAGTACTTC.

V is TRBV4-1 and J is TRBJ2-7; weak D call: TRBD2 (5 bases). This CDR3 region has 15 residues. V dropped 2 bases and J dropped 2 bases, with 13 bases sitting between them. In germline, CDR1 is MGHRA, CDR2 YSYEKL. As DNA, the CDR3 is TGCGCCAGCAGCCAAATAGGTGCTAGCACCTACGAGCAGTACTTC. Protein sequence: CASSQIGASTYEQYF.

The rearrangement joins TRBV9 to TRBJ1-1; a possible D gene is TRBD1 (6 bases). The CDR3 runs 14 residues. Trimming left V 0 bases short and J 4 bases short, with 10 bases between. Germline V gene lookup returns CDR1 SGDLS and CDR2 YYNGEE. CDR3 bases: TGTGCCAGCAGCGTAGACACAGGGCCCACTGAAGCTTTCTTT. Encoded protein: CASSVDTGPTEAFF.

The chain is built from TRBV6-1 and TRBJ1-2, with D possibly TRBD1 on 5 matching bases. V was clipped by 7 bases and J by 2 bases, with 17 bases between them. Germline V CDR1 and CDR2: MNHNS, SASEGT. The CDR3 loop spans 15 amino acids. The CDR3 protein is CASIRDSQINYGYTF. The CDR3 coding sequence is TGTGCCAGCATCCGAGACAGCCAAATCAACTATGGCTACACCTTC.

The chain employs TRBV29-1 and TRBJ2-7, with TRBD2 matching 8 bases. Trimming took 3 bases from V and 3 from J; bases not matched to a gene: 4. CDR1 is SQVTM, CDR2 ANQGSEA, per germline. This CDR3 has 13 amino acids. The DNA of the CDR3 is TGCAGCGTTGACTCGGGAGGGGACTACGAGCAGTACTTC. Amino acids: CSVDSGGDYEQYF.

This clone was recorded a few times. CDR3 in DNA: TGTGCCAGCAGCTTGGGCGGGGGGAGCATTCAGTACTTC. Translation gives CASSLGGGSIQYF. The gene calls are TRBV7-3 and TRBJ2-4; TRBD2 matches at 8 bases. Germline loops: CDR1 SGHTA, CDR2 FQGTGA. The V and J ends lost 3 bases and 9 bases, in that order; junction bases with no gene match: 4. CDR3 length: 13 residues.

V gene TRBV5-6 combines with J gene TRBJ2-2; D may be TRBD1 (5 bases). From germline, CDR1 is SGHDT and CDR2 YYEEEE. The CDR3 consists of 17 residues. Trimming took 2 bases from V and 5 from J, leaving 19 bases between them. This chain's CDR3 is CASSFLGQTSRTGELFF. The DNA for the CDR3 is TGTGCCAGCAGCTTTTTGGGGCAAACCTCTAGGACCGGGGAGCTGTTTTTT.

The chain joins TRBV2 to TRBJ2-7, with 10 bases identical to TRBD2. Losses at the gene ends were 4 bases for V and 6 bases for J; bases not matched to a gene: 6. The CDR3 totals 14 residues. The V gene's germline CDR1 is SNHLY and CDR2 FYNNEI. CDR3 sequence reads: CASSVKRGGFEQYF. In DNA form, the CDR3 reads TGTGCCAGCAGTGTTAAGCGGGGGGGCTTCGAGCAGTACTTC.

The chain employs TRBV6-5 and TRBJ1-5; 7 bases are a match to TRBD1. This CDR3 contains 13 residues. CDR1 is MNHEY and CDR2 is SVGAGI in the germline V gene. Trimming cost V 6 bases and J 5 bases; bases outside gene matches: 4. The DNA for the CDR3 is TGTGCCAGCAGCCAGGGGGTCGATCAGCCCCAGCATTTT. It specifies CASSQGVDQPQHF.

The chain has TRBV2 and TRBJ1-1; TRBD1 is a possible D gene (6 bases). The length of the CDR3 is 15 residues. The V gene lost 3 bases and the J gene lost 7 bases, with 18 bases spanning the gap. CDR1 and CDR2 (germline): SNHLY, FYNNEI. CDR3 residues: CASSDSGQNQDEAFF. In DNA, the CDR3 is TGTGCCAGCAGTGACTCCGGACAGAACCAAGATGAAGCTTTCTTT.

This sequence joins TRBV27 and TRBJ2-1, with 12 bases matching TRBD2. The trim removed 2 bases at V and 4 bases at J, leaving 6 bases unmatched. This CDR3 has 17 residues. Germline-derived CDR1 and CDR2 are MNHEY and SMNVEV (reference sequence). CDR3 DNA sequence: TGTGCCAGCAGTTTACTCGTGGGACTAGCGGGTTACAATGAGCAGTTCTTC. Protein sequence: CASSLLVGLAGYNEQFF.

The rearrangement uses TRBV18 and TRBJ2-1, with D unresolved. The CDR3 sequence is 10 residues long. CDR1 KGHSH and CDR2 LQKENI come from the germline V gene. Trimming took 5 bases from V and 10 from J, leaving 6 bases between them. CDR3 residues: CASSGEEQFF. CDR3 DNA sequence: TGTGCCAGCTCAGGAGAGGAGCAGTTCTTC.